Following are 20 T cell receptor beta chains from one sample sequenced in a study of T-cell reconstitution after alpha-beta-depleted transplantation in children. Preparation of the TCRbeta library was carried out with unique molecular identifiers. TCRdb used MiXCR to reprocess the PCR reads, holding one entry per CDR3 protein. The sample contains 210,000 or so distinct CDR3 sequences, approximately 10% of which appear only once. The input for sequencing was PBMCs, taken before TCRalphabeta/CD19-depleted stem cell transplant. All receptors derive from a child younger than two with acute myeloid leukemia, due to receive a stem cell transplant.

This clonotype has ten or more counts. Here the CDR3 reads CASSISSANTGELFF. The CDR3, as DNA: TGTGCCAGTAGTATCTCTTCCGCGAACACCGGGGAGCTGTTTTTT. The J gene is TRBJ2-2, the V gene TRBV19; D uncertain. The CDR3 has 15 residues. Between the trimmed V and J ends, which lost 3 bases and 0 bases, there was a span of 8 bases. Germline CDR1 and CDR2: LNHDA and SQIVND (reference sequence).

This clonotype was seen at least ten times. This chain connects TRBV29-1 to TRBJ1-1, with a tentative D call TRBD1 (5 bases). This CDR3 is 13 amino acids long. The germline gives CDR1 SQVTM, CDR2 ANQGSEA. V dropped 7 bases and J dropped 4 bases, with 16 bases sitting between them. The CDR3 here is CSEGTRGSTEAFF. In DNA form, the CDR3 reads TGCAGCGAAGGGACCCGGGGGAGCACTGAAGCTTTCTTT.

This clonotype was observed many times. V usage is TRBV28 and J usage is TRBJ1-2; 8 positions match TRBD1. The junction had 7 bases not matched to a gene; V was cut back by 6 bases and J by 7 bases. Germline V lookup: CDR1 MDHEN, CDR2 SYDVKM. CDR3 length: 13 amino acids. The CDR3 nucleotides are TGTGCCAGCAGACAGGGGGTAGAAGGTGGCTACACCTTC. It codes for CASRQGVEGGYTF.

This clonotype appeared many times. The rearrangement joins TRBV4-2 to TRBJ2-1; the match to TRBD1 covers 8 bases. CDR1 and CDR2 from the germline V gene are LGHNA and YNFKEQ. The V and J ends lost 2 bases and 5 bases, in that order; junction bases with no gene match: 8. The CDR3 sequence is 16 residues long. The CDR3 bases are TGTGCCAGCAGCCAACGTCCGGCGGGACAGGACAATGAGCAGTTCTTC. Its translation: CASSQRPAGQDNEQFF.

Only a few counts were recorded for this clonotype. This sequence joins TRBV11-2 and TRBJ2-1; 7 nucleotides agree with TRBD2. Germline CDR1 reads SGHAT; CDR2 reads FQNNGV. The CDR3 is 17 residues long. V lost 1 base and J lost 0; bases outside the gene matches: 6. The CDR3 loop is CASSLVGGGGSYNEQFF. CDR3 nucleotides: TGTGCCAGCAGCTTAGTTGGCGGGGGAGGCTCCTACAATGAGCAGTTCTTC.

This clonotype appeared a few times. The chain's CDR3 is CASSSGQGYRTEAFF. The CDR3 region has the DNA TGTGCCAGCAGCTCAGGACAGGGCTACCGCACTGAAGCTTTCTTT. The chain joins TRBV11-3 to TRBJ1-1, with 8 bases lining up with TRBD1. Looked up from germline, CDR1 is SGHNT and CDR2 is YENEEA. Germline trimming cut 4 bases from V and 4 bases from J; bases unmatched to any gene: 8. The CDR3 extends over 15 amino acids.

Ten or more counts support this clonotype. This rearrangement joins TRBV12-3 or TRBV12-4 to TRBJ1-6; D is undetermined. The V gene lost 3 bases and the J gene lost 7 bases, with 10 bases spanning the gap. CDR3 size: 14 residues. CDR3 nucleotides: TGTGCCAGCAGTTTTGGTCCCGTGAATTCACCCCTCCACTTT. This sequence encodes CASSFGPVNSPLHF.

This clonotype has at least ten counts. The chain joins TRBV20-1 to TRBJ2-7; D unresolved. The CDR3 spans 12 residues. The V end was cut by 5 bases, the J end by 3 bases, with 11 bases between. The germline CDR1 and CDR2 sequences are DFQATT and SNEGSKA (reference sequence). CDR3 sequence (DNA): TGCAGTGCTGATGACACCCACTACGAGCAGTACTTC. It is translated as CSADDTHYEQYF.

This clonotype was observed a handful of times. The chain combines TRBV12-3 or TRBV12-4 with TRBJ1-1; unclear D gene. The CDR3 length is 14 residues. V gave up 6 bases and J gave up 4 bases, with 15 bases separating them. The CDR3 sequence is CASSTVSQATEAFF. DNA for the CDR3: TGTGCCAGCAGCACGGTATCGCAGGCCACTGAAGCTTTCTTT.

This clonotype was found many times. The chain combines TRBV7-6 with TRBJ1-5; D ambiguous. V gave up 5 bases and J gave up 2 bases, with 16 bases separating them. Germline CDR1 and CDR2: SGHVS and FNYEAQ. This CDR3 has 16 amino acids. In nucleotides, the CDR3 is TGTGCCAGCAGCGCGACGATCGGGGAGGGCAATCAGCCCCAGCATTTT. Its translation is CASSATIGEGNQPQHF.

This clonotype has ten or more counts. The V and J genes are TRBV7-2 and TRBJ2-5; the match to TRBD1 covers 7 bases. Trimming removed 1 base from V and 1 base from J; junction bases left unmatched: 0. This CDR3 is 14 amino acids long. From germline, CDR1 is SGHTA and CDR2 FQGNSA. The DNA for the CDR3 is TGTGCCAGCAGCTTAGGACAGGGCCAAGAGACCCAGTACTTC. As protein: CASSLGQGQETQYF. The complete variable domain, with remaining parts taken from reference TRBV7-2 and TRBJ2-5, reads GAGVSQSPSNKVTEKGKDVELRCDPISGHTALYWYRQSLGQGLEFLIYFQGNSAPDKSGLPSDRFSAERTGGSVSTLTIQRTQQEDSAVYLCASSLGQGQETQYFGPGTRLLVL.

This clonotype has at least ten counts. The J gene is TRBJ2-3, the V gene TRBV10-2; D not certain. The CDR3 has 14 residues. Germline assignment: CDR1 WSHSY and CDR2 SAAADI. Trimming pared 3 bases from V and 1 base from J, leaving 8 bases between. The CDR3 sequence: CASSEGQGTDTQYF. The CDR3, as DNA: TGCGCCAGCAGTGAAGGGCAGGGCACAGATACGCAGTATTTT.

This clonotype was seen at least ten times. This chain's CDR3 is CASSRGWGQPQHF. The CDR3 nucleotides read TGTGCCAGCAGCCGCGGTTGGGGACAGCCCCAGCATTTT. The rearrangement uses TRBV3-1 and TRBJ1-5, with D hard to call. Trimming removed 4 bases from V and 7 bases from J, with 11 bases in between. CDR1 and CDR2 from the germline V gene are LGHDT and YNNKEL (reference sequence). There are 13 residues in the CDR3.

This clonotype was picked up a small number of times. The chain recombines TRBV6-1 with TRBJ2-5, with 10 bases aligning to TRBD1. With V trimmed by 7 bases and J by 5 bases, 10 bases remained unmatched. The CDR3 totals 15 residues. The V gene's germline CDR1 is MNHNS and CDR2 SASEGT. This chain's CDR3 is CASKIRTGGRETQYF. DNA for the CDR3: TGTGCCAGCAAGATTAGGACAGGGGGGAGGGAGACCCAGTACTTC.

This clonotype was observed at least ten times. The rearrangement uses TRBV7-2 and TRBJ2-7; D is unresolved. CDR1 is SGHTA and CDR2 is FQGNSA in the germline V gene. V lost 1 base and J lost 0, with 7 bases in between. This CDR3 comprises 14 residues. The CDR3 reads CASSLDWHSYEQYF. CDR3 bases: TGTGCCAGCAGCTTAGATTGGCACTCCTACGAGCAGTACTTC.

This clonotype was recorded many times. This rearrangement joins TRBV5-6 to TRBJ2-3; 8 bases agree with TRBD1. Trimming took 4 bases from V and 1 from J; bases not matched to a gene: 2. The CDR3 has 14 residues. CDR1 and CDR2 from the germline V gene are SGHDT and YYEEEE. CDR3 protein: CASSRGQGTDTQYF. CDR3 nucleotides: TGTGCCAGCAGCCGGGGACAGGGCACAGATACGCAGTATTTT.

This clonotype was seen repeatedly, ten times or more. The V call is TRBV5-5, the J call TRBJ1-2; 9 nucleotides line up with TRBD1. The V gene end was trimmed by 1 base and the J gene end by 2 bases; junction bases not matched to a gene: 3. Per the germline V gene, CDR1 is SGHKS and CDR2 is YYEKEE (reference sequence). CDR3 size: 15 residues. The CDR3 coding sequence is TGTGCCAGCAGCTTGAGGACAGGGGCGAACTATGGCTACACCTTC. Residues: CASSLRTGANYGYTF.

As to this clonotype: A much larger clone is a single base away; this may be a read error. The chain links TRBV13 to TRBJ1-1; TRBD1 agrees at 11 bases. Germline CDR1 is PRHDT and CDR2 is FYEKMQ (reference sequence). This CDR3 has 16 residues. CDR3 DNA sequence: TGTGCCAGCACCCCAGAGGGACAGGGGGGCAACACTGAAGCTCTCTTT. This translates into CASTPEGQGGNTEALF.

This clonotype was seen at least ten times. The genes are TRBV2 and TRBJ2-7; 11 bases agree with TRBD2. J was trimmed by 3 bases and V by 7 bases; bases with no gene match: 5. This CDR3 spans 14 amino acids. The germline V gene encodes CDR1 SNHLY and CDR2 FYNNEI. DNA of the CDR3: TGTGCCAGCACAATTGGGACTAGCGGCTACGAGCAGTACTTC. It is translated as CASTIGTSGYEQYF.

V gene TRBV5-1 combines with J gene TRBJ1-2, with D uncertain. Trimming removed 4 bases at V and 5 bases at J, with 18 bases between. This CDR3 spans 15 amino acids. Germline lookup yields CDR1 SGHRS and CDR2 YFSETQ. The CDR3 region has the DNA TGCGCCAGCAGCCAGGACCACTTGGCCCCTTATGGCTACACCTTC. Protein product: CASSQDHLAPYGYTF.